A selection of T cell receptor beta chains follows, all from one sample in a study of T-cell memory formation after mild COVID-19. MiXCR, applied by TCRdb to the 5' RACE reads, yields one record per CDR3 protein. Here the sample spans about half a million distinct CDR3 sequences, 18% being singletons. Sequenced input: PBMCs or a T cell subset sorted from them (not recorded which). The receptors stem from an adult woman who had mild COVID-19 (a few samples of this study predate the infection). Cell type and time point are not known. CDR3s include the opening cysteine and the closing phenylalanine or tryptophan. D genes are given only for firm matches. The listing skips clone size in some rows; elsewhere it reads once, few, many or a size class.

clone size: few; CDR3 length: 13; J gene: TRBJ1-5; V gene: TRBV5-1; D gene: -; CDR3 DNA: TGCGCCAGCAGCCTGGGGGTAGACGGGGCCCCGCATTTT; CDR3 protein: CASSLGVDGAPHF
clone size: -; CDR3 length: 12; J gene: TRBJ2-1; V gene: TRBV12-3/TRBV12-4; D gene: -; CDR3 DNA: TGTGCCAGCAAGACTGTTGACAATGAGCAGTTCTTC; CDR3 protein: CASKTVDNEQFF
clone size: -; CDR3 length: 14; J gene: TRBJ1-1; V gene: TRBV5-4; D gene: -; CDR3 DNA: TGTGCCAGCAGCTTGGAAGAGTTGAACACTGAAGCTTTCTTT; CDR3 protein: CASSLEELNTEAFF
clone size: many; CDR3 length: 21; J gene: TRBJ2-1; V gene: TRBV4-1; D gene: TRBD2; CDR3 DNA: TGCGCCAGCAGCCAAGTAGGCGCTAGCGGGGGGGAAACCTCCTCCTACAATGAGCAGTTCTTC; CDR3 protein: CASSQVGASGGETSSYNEQFF
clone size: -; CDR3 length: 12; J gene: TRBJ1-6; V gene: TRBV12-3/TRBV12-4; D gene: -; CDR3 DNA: TGTGCCAGCCGGCGGGCCAGGTCACCCCTCCACTTT; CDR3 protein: CASRRARSPLHF
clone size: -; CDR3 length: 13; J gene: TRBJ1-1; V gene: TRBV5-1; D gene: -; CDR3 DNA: TGCGCCAGCAGCTCAGTGATGAACACTGAAGCTTTCTTT; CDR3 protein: CASSSVMNTEAFF
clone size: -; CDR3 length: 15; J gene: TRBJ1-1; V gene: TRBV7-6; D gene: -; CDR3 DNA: TGTGCCAGCAGCGCCCAACAGGGAATGAACACTGAAGCTTTCTTT; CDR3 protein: CASSAQQGMNTEAFF
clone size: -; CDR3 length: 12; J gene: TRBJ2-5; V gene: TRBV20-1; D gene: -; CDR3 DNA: TGCAGTGCTAGCCCCGGGACCCTGAGTCCGTACTTC; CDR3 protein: CSASPGTLSPYF
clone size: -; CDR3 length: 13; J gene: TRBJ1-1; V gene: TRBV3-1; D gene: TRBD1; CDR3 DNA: TGTGCCAGCACCCCGGGACAGGTGGGTGAAGCTTTCTTT; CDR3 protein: CASTPGQVGEAFF
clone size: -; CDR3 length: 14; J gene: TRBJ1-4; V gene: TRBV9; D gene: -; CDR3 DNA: TGTGCCAGCAGCAGACAGGACGCTAATGAAAAACTGTTTTTT; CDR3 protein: CASSRQDANEKLFF
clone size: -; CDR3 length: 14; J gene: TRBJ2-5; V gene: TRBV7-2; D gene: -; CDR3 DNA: TGTGCCAGCAGCAAGGACTACGGCGTGGAGACCCAGTACTTC; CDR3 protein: CASSKDYGVETQYF
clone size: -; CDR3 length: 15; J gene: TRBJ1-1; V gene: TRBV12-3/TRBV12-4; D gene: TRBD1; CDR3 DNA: TGTGCCAGCAGTGCCGGACAGGGGGGGAGCACTGAAGCTTTCTTT; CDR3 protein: CASSAGQGGSTEAFF
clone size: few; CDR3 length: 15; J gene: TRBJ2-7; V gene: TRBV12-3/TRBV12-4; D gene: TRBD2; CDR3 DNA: TGTGCCAGCAGCCCCTCTAGCGGGAGCCTCCTCGAGCAGTACTTC; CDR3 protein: CASSPSSGSLLEQYF
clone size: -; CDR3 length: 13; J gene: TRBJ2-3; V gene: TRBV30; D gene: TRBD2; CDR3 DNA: TGTGCCTGGGCCGGGACTAGCGCAGATACGCAGTATTTT; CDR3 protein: CAWAGTSADTQYF
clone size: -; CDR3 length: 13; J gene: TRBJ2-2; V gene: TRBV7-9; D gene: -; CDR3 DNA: TGTGCCAGCAGTTCAGAAAACACCGGGGAGCTGTTTTTT; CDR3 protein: CASSSENTGELFF
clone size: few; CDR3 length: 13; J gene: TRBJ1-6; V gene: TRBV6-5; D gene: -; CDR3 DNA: TGTGCCAGCAGTGGGACGGATTATTCACCCCTCCACTTT; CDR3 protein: CASSGTDYSPLHF
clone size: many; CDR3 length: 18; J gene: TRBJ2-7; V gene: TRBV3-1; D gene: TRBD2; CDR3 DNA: TGTGCCAGCAGCCCCTCCGGGACTAGCGGGAGCTTCGCCTACGAGCAGTACTTC; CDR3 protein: CASSPSGTSGSFAYEQYF
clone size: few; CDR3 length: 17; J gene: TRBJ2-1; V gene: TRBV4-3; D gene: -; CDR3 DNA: TGCGCCAGCAGCCAGACAAACGTGAGGAGCTCCTACAATGAGCAGTTCTTC; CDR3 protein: CASSQTNVRSSYNEQFF
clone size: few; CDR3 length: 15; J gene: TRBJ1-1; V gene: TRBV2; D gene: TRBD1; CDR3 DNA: TGTGCCAGTGCACCCACAGGGGCACGAGGGACTGAAGCTTTCTTT; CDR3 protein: CASAPTGARGTEAFF
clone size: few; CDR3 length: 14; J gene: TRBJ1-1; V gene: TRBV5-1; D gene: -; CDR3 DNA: TGCGCCAGCAGCTTGGGGAGGGTTGCCACTGAAGCTTTCTTT; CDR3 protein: CASSLGRVATEAFF
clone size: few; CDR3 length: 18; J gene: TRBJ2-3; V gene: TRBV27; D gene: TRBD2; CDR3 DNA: TGTGCCAGCAGTTTATCAAGCGGGGGGGCCGGAGGCACAGATACGCAGTATTTT; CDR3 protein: CASSLSSGGAGGTDTQYF
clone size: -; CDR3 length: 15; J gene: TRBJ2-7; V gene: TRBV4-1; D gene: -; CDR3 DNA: TGCGCCAGCAGCCAAATTGAGACAGGAACCTACGAGCAGTACTTC; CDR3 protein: CASSQIETGTYEQYF
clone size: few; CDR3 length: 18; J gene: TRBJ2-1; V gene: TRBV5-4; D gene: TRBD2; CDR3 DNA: TGTGCCAGCAGCTTGAAACTAGCGGGATGGGGATGGAAGGCTGAGCAGTTCTTC; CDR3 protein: CASSLKLAGWGWKAEQFF
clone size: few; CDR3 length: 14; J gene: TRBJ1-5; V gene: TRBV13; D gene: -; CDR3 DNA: TGTGCCAGCAGTCTCGGGACGACCCCTCAGCCCCAGCATTTT; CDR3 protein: CASSLGTTPQPQHF
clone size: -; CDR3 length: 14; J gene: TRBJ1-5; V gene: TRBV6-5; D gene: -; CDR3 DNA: TGTGCCAGCAGCCCGGCTTATAGCAATCAGCCCCAGCATTTT; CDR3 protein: CASSPAYSNQPQHF
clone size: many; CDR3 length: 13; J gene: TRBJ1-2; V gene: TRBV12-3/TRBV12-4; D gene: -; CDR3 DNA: TGTGCCAGCAGTGAGACAGCCTCCTATGGCTACACCTTC; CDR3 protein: CASSETASYGYTF
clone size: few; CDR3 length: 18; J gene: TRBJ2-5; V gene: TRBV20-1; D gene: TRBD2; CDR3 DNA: TGCAGTCCGCCCAATCTACAGACTAGCGGGGGGCACCAAGAGACCCAGTACTTC; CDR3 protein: CSPPNLQTSGGHQETQYF
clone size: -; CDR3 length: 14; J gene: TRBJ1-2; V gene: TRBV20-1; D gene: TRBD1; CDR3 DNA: TGCAGTGCTAGGTCAAGACAGGGTGCCTATGGCTACACCTTC; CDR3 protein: CSARSRQGAYGYTF
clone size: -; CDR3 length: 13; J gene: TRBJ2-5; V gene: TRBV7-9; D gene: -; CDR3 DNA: TGTGCCAGCAAGGGCTCCGTTGGAGGGACCCAGTACTTC; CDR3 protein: CASKGSVGGTQYF
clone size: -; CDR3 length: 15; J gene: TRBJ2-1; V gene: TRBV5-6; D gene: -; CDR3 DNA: TGTGCCAGCAGCACCGGGACCCTATGGGGCAATGAGCAGTTCTTC; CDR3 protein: CASSTGTLWGNEQFF
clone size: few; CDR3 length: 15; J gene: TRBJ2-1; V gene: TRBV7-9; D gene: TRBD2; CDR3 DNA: TGTGCCAGCAGCATGGGACTAGCGGTCTACAATGAGCAGTTCTTC; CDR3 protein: CASSMGLAVYNEQFF
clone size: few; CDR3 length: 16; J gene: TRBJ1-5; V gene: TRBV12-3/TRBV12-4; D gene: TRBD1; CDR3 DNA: TGTGCCAGCAGCTCCACCCCGACAGGGAGGGGTCAGCCCCAGCATTTT; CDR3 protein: CASSSTPTGRGQPQHF